This is a list of T cell receptor beta chains from one sample in a study of tumor and adjacent non-tumor tissue in lung cancer. One entry per CDR3 protein results from TCRdb running MiXCR on the multiplex PCR reads. The sample lists around 140,000 distinct CDR3 sequences; around two thirds were seen once. The sample was lung tumor tissue. The receptors were sampled from a man in his 60s with small cell lung cancer. Each CDR3 is given with its conserved first and last residue.

v_call,j_call,cdr3_aa
TRBV20-1,TRBJ2-5,CSASIREGAQYF
TRBV4-2,TRBJ2-2,CVSKLARDDGRELFF
TRBV11-1,TRBJ2-2,CASSYLRDDGELFF
TRBV4-1,TRBJ2-4,CASSQVLSLAKNIQYF
TRBV20-1,TRBJ1-5,CSAPLGTGGPRHF
TRBV6-5,TRBJ1-2,CAGSVRADYGYTF
TRBV11-2,TRBJ2-1,CASSFLAGGPAGLFF
TRBV5-1,TRBJ2-1,CASSLAQRGYNEQFF
TRBV28,TRBJ1-5,CASSLTGSSNQPQHF
TRBV5-1,TRBJ2-7,CTSSLETSGRGPYEQYF
TRBV28,TRBJ2-3,CASKGGLTTDTQYF
TRBV28,TRBJ1-2,CASSLEFYGYTF
TRBV20-1,TRBJ1-2,CSASTLQQGGYGYTF
TRBV11-2,TRBJ2-4,CTSSLDFRKAKNIQYF
TRBV6-1,TRBJ1-2,CASIELLGTGYTF
TRBV20-1,TRBJ1-2,CSASGWAGSTNYGYTF
TRBV24-1,TRBJ1-1,CATSDPRQGDAEAFF
TRBV28,TRBJ2-3,CASSSPGIDTQYF
TRBV5-4,TRBJ2-5,CASKSGGEETQYF
TRBV6-2/TRBV6-3,TRBJ1-5,CASTKTGPREPQLF
TRBV7-9,TRBJ1-5,CANSSPGACQPQHF
TRBV20-1,TRBJ2-1,CSAGRGASSSYNERFF
TRBV12-3/TRBV12-4,TRBJ1-4,CTSSPRGLNEKLFF
TRBV11-2,TRBJ1-4,CASSPRPNNEKLFF